These 27 T cell receptor beta chains originate from one sample sequenced in a study of OX40 agonist ivuxolimab in advanced cancers. Clones were sequenced by immunoSEQ multiplex PCR, and TCRdb holds only the in-frame ones, with some missing. Found here are over 80,000 clones, approximately 90% of them singletons; the top ten hold under 0.35%. Sequenced material: CD4+ or CD8+ T cells sorted from blood, taken in a trial of the OX40 agonist ivuxolimab. These receptor sequences come from an adult with an advanced solid tumor such as melanoma, head and neck, liver or kidney cancer.

The chain joins TRBV11-2 to TRBJ2-4; D remains ambiguous. V lost 5 bases and J 0 bases, leaving 17 bases between the germline ends. Germline CDR1 is SGHAT and CDR2 is FQNNGV. The CDR3 has 17 residues. Written as DNA, the CDR3 is TGTGCCAGCAGCCTCATGGCCGGGCTTATAGCCAAAAACATTCAGTACTTC. Amino acid sequence: CASSLMAGLIAKNIQYF.

This chain connects TRBV30 to TRBJ2-3, with TRBD2 matching 7 bases. This CDR3 comprises 15 residues. Unmatched junction bases numbered 8, after V lost 2 bases and J lost 3 bases. Germline CDR1 is GTSNPN and CDR2 is SVGIG (reference sequence). The CDR3 region is CAWSPGTGLTDTQYF. In DNA, the CDR3 is TGTGCCTGGAGTCCCGGAACGGGACTAACAGATACGCAGTATTTT.

J is TRBJ1-2 and V is TRBV19; D is undetermined. There are 16 residues in the CDR3. Germline V gene sequence: CDR1 LNHDA, CDR2 SQIVND (reference sequence). V lost 4 bases and J 4 bases, leaving 19 bases between the germline ends. The CDR3 is CASSTTRAPRGYGYTF. CDR3 sequence (DNA): TGTGCCAGTAGTACAACCCGGGCTCCCCGCGGCTATGGCTACACCTTC.

This chain links TRBV6-6 with TRBJ1-2, with unresolved D. Trimming removed 5 bases at V and 5 bases at J, with 12 bases between. The CDR3 runs to 13 residues. Germline CDR1 and CDR2: MNHNY and SVGAGI (reference sequence). In DNA, the CDR3 is TGTGCCAGCAGTAGCAACACAGAATATGGCTACACCTTC. It encodes CASSSNTEYGYTF.

The chain links TRBV19 to TRBJ1-5; D not certain. The CDR3 extends over 16 amino acids. Trimming stripped 4 bases from V and 3 bases from J, with 16 bases between. The germline CDR1 and CDR2 sequences are LNHDA and SQIVND (reference sequence). Here the CDR3 DNA reads TGTGCCAGTAGTAATCACCCCGGGAGAGACAATCAGCCCCAGCATTTT. Encoded protein: CASSNHPGRDNQPQHF.

V and J are TRBV28 and TRBJ2-5; D gene unclear. Germline V gene lookup returns CDR1 MDHEN and CDR2 SYDVKM. V was trimmed by 6 bases and J by 5 bases, leaving 13 bases between them. The CDR3 has 13 residues. The CDR3 loop is CASRPGVGETQYF. The CDR3 nucleotides read TGTGCCAGCAGACCAGGTGTTGGGGAGACCCAGTACTTC. The entire variable domain, with the rest obtained from reference TRBV28 and TRBJ2-5, is as follows: DVKVTQSSRYLVKRTGEKVFLECVQDMDHENMFWYRQDPGLGLRLIYFSYDVKMKEKGDIPEGYSVSREKKERFSLILESASTNQTSMYLCASRPGVGETQYFGPGTRLLVL.

V and J are TRBV7-2 and TRBJ1-2; D gene uncertain. The CDR3 sequence is 16 residues long. V lost 5 bases and J lost 8, with 24 bases in between. In germline, CDR1 is SGHTA, CDR2 FQGNSA. CDR3 DNA sequence: TGTGCCAGCAGCCCAACATCTATCTCCCCATCCGGAGGCTACACCTTC. Translation gives CASSPTSISPSGGYTF.

This sequence joins TRBV10-3 and TRBJ2-1, with no clear D. The CDR3 has 15 residues. Trimming left V 5 bases short and J 0 bases short, with 11 bases between. Germline CDR1 and CDR2: ENHRY and SYGVKD. The CDR3 spells CAISRLPSSYNEQFF. In nucleotides, the CDR3 is TGTGCCATCAGTCGGTTGCCTAGCTCCTACAATGAGCAGTTCTTC.

The rearrangement joins TRBV11-2 to TRBJ2-7; D gene unclear. Germline assignment: CDR1 SGHAT and CDR2 FQNNGV. V shed 5 bases and J shed 0 bases, with 17 bases lying between them. The CDR3 runs 16 residues. The CDR3 DNA sequence: TGTGCCAGCAGCCGCATACGGGCGGAGAGCTCCTACGAGCAGTACTTC. Its protein product is CASSRIRAESSYEQYF.

The chain combines TRBV7-2 with TRBJ1-5; 7 positions match TRBD1. The CDR3 totals 15 residues. Germline trimming cut 1 base from V and 2 bases from J; bases unmatched to any gene: 2. Germline CDR1 reads SGHTA; CDR2 reads FQGNSA. CDR3 nucleotides: TGTGCCAGCAGCTTAGACAGGGGCCGCAATCAGCCCCAGCATTTT. Translated: CASSLDRGRNQPQHF.

This clone was recorded only once. The V call is TRBV6-5, the J call TRBJ2-1; D perhaps matches TRBD2 (5 bases). V lost 0 bases, J lost 11 bases, and 11 bases lay in between. CDR1 MNHEY and CDR2 SVGAGI come from the germline V gene. This CDR3 comprises 13 residues. CDR3 DNA: TGTGCCAGCAGTTACTCGAGAGGGTATCAGCAGTTCTTC. This encodes CASSYSRGYQQFF.

The chain employs TRBV6-4 and TRBJ1-5; TRBD1 is a possible D gene (6 bases). This CDR3 is built from 20 residues. The V and J ends lost 2 bases and 0 bases respectively, with 23 bases between them. Germline V gene sequence: CDR1 MRHNA, CDR2 SNTAGT. In DNA form, the CDR3 reads TGTGCCAGCAGTGACCGTATCCGGACAGCGTCCGCATATAGCAATCAGCCCCAGCATTTT. It codes for CASSDRIRTASAYSNQPQHF.

The chain has TRBV15 and TRBJ2-6; D not certain. V was pared by 4 bases and J by 3 bases, with 7 bases between. CDR3 length: 14 residues. Looked up from germline, CDR1 is LNHNV and CDR2 is YYDKDF (reference sequence). CDR3 sequence: CATSKGFGANVLTF. The CDR3 region has the DNA TGTGCCACCAGCAAAGGTTTTGGGGCCAACGTCCTGACTTTC.

V and J are TRBV4-1 and TRBJ2-2; D might be TRBD1 or TRBD2, each matching 5 bases. The CDR3 runs 15 residues. V lost 1 base and J 7 bases, leaving 13 bases between the germline ends. Germline lookup yields CDR1 MGHRA and CDR2 YSYEKL. The CDR3 protein is CASSQVPRAGGELFF. CDR3 nucleotide sequence: TGCGCCAGCAGCCAAGTACCCAGGGCGGGCGGGGAGCTGTTTTTT.

This rearrangement joins TRBV19 to TRBJ2-5; 8 bases fit TRBD1. V was clipped by 3 bases and J by 4 bases; unmatched bases: 13. Germline assignment: CDR1 LNHDA and CDR2 SQIVND (reference sequence). The CDR3 is made up of 17 amino acids. For the CDR3, the DNA is TGTGCCAGTAGTATCAAACTTGGACAGGGCGCGACAGAGACCCAGTACTTC. It translates to CASSIKLGQGATETQYF.

This sequence joins TRBV5-5 and TRBJ2-3; tentatively, D is TRBD2 (6 bases). Germline CDR1 SGHKS, CDR2 YYEKEE (reference sequence). V lost 5 bases, J lost 5 bases, and 12 bases lay in between. The CDR3 extends over 13 amino acids. The CDR3 region is CASRFRGIDTQYF. CDR3 bases: TGTGCCAGCAGATTTCGCGGGATAGATACGCAGTATTTT.

The chain carries TRBV19 and TRBJ2-3, with 13 bases aligning to TRBD2. Trimming removed 4 bases from V and 5 bases from J; junction bases left unmatched: 6. The CDR3 runs to 16 residues. Germline loops: CDR1 LNHDA, CDR2 SQIVND (reference sequence). The CDR3 DNA sequence: TGTGCCAGTAGTAAGGGACTAGCGGGAATTGGAGATACGCAGTATTTT. Amino acid sequence: CASSKGLAGIGDTQYF.

The chain is built from TRBV4-1 and TRBJ2-1; no clear D gene. Germline values: CDR1 MGHRA, CDR2 YSYEKL. V was pared by 0 bases and J by 2 bases, with 8 bases between. This CDR3 contains 15 residues. Here the CDR3 DNA reads TGCGCCAGCAGCCAAGATGGCCAGCCCTACAATGAGCAGTTCTTC. Its translation: CASSQDGQPYNEQFF.

The chain combines TRBV7-2 with TRBJ2-5, with D unclear. Germline CDR1 reads SGHTA; CDR2 reads FQGNSA. Trimming removed 5 bases from V and 5 bases from J, with 15 bases in between. The CDR3 length is 14 residues. The CDR3 spells CASSVAGHRETQYF. DNA of the CDR3: TGTGCCAGCAGCGTCGCCGGTCATAGGGAGACCCAGTACTTC.

This clone appeared once. The rearrangement joins TRBV5-1 to TRBJ2-6, with D uncertain. V lost 5 bases, J lost 0 bases, and 9 bases lay in between. Germline V gives CDR1 SGHRS, CDR2 YFSETQ. CDR3 length: 15 residues. CDR3 coding DNA: TGCGCCAGCAGGGATACAGCCTCTGGGGCCAACGTCCTGACTTTC. Amino acid sequence: CASRDTASGANVLTF.

J is TRBJ2-7 and V is TRBV6-1; 11 bases are a match to TRBD2. Germline V lookup: CDR1 MNHNS, CDR2 SASEGT. Unmatched junction bases numbered 2, after V lost 6 bases and J lost 4 bases. The CDR3 is made up of 13 amino acids. This CDR3 is CASRLAGVYEQYF. CDR3 DNA sequence: TGTGCCAGCAGACTAGCGGGGGTTTACGAGCAGTACTTC.

This clone was recorded a few times. This chain joins TRBV6-6 and TRBJ1-5, with D perhaps matching TRBD1 (5 bases). Germline V gives CDR1 MNHNY, CDR2 SVGAGI (reference sequence). The CDR3 is 15 amino acids. The V and J ends lost 0 bases and 5 bases respectively, with 11 bases between them. The CDR3 DNA sequence: TGTGCCAGCAGTTACTCTGGGCAGGGAGATCAGCCCCAGCATTTT. It is translated as CASSYSGQGDQPQHF.

The chain is built from TRBV5-1 and TRBJ2-7, with 9 bases fitting TRBD2. There are 15 residues in the CDR3. In germline, CDR1 is SGHRS, CDR2 YFSETQ. With V trimmed by 4 bases and J by 6 bases, 11 bases remained unmatched. CDR3 sequence (DNA): TGCGCCAGCAGCCCGCGGGCGGGGGGGACTAGCGAGCAGTACTTC. Its translation: CASSPRAGGTSEQYF.

This clone was recorded only once. The V and J genes are TRBV5-1 and TRBJ2-3, with TRBD1 as a possible D gene (6 bases). Trimming took off 4 bases at V and 5 bases at J, with 14 bases between the two ends. This CDR3 has 14 residues. Germline V CDR1 and CDR2: SGHRS, YFSETQ. Here the CDR3 reads CASSRGTSVDTQYF. As DNA, the CDR3 is TGCGCCAGCAGCAGGGGGACATCGGTAGATACGCAGTATTTT.

Only a few counts were recorded for this clone. V and J are TRBV6-5 and TRBJ1-3; 7 nucleotides align to TRBD1. The V gene's germline CDR1 is MNHEY and CDR2 SVGAGI. The CDR3 covers 15 residues. The J segment lost 4 bases and the V segment lost 0 bases, leaving 3 bases of the junction unmatched. The CDR3 reads CASSYSTGPGNTIYF. As DNA, the CDR3 is TGTGCCAGCAGTTACTCGACAGGGCCCGGAAACACCATATATTTT.

The chain combines TRBV4-2 with TRBJ2-7; 7 bases map to TRBD1. V dropped 1 base and J dropped 0; count of bases not matched to a gene: 3. The germline CDR1 and CDR2 sequences are LGHNA and YNFKEQ. The CDR3 runs to 15 residues. CDR3 in amino acids: CASSQGQGSSYEQYF. The CDR3 DNA follows: TGTGCCAGCAGCCAAGGACAGGGTAGCTCCTACGAGCAGTACTTC.

The count of this clone is one. The chain employs TRBV18 and TRBJ1-1, with unresolved D. This CDR3 has 18 amino acids. The V end was cut by 0 bases, the J end by 1 base, with 18 bases between. Germline CDR1 is KGHSH and CDR2 is LQKENI. In DNA form, the CDR3 reads TGTGCCAGCTCACCACCGGCTCACGCCGGAGCTAGGAACACTGAAGCTTTCTTT. The encoded protein is CASSPPAHAGARNTEAFF.